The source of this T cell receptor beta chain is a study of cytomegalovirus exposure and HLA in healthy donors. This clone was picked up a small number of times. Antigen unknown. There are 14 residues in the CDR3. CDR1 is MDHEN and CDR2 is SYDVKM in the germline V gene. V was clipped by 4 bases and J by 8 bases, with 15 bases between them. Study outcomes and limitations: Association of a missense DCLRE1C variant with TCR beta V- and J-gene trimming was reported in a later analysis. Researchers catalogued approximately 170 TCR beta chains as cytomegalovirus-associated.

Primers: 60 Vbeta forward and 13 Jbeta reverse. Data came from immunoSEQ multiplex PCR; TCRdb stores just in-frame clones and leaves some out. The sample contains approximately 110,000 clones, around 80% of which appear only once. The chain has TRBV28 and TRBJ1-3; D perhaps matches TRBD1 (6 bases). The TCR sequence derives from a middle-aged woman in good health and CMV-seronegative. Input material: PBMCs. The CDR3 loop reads CASSYWGLEDTIYF. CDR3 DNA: TGTGCCAGCAGTTATTGGGGGCTTGAAGACACCATATATTTT.